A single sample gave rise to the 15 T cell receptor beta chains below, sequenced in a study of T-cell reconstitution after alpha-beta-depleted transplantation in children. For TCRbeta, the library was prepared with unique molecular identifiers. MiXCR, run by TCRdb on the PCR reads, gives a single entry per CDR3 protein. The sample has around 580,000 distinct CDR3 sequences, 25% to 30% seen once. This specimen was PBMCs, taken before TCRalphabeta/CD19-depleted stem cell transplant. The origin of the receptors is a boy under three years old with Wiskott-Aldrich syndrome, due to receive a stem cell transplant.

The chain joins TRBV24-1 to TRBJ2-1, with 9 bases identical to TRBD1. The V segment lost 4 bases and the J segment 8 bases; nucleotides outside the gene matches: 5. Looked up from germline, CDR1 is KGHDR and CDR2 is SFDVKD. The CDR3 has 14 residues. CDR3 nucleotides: TGTGCCACCAGTGACTCCGGGACAGGGCATGAGCAGTTCTTC. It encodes CATSDSGTGHEQFF.

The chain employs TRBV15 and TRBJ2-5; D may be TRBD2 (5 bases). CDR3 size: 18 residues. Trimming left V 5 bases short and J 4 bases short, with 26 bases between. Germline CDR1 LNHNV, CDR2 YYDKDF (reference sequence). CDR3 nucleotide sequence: TGTGCCACCAGCTCCCCTGTAAGTGGGAGCCCCTCGGGAGAGACCCAGTACTTC. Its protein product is CATSSPVSGSPSGETQYF.

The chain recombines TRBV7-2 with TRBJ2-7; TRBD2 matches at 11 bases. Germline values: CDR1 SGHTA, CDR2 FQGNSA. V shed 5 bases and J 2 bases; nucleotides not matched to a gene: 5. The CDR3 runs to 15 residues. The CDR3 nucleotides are TGTGCCAGCAGCACGACTAGCGGGACGACCTACGAGCAGTACTTC. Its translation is CASSTTSGTTYEQYF.

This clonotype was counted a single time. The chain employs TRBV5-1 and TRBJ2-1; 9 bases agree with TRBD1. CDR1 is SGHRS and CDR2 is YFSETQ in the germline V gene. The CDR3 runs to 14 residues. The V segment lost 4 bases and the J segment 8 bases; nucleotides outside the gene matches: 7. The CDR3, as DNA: TGCGCCAGCAGCACAACAGGGGGCCTCGATGAGCAGTTCTTC. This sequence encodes CASSTTGGLDEQFF.

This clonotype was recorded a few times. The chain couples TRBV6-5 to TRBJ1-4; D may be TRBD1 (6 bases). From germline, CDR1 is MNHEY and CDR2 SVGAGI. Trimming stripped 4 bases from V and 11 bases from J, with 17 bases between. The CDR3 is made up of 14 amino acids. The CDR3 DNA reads TGTGCCAGCAGTTCCGGGACACTCCTAGGGAAACTGTTTTTT. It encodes CASSSGTLLGKLFF.

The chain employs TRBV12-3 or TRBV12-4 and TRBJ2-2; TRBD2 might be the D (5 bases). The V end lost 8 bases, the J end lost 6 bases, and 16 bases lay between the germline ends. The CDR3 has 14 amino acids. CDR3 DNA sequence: TGTGCCAGCGGGAGCACTATCACGGCCGGGGAGCTGTTTTTT. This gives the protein CASGSTITAGELFF.

CDR3 loop: CASSFFASGIGDTQYF. In DNA form, the CDR3 reads TGCGCCAGCAGCTTCTTTGCTAGCGGGATCGGAGATACGCAGTATTTT. The V and J genes are TRBV5-1 and TRBJ2-3, with 9 bases matching TRBD2. The V gene end was trimmed by 2 bases and the J gene end by 5 bases; junction bases not matched to a gene: 9. The germline CDR1 and CDR2 sequences are SGHRS and YFSETQ. The CDR3 sequence is 16 residues long.

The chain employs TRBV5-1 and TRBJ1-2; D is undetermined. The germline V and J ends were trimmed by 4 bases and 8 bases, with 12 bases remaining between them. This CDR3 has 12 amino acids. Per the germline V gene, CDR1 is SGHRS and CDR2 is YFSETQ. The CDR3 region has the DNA TGCGCCAGCAGCCCCCAGAGTAGGGGCTACACCTTC. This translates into CASSPQSRGYTF.

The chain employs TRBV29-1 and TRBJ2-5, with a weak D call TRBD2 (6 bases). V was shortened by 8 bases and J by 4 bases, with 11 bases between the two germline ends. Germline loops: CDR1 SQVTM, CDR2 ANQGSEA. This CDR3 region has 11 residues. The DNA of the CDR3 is TGCAGCCAAAGGAGGGGAGAGACCCAGTACTTC. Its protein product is CSQRRGETQYF.

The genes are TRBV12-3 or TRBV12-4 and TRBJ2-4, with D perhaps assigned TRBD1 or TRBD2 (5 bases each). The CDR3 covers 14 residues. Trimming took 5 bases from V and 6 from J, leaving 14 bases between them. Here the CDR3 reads CASSPGPFGNIQYF. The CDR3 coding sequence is TGTGCCAGCAGTCCGGGGCCCTTCGGAAACATTCAGTACTTC.

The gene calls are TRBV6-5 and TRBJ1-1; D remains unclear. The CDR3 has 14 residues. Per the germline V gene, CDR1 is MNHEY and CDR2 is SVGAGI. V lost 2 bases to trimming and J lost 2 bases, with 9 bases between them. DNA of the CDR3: TGTGCCAGCAGTTACCTAGAGGCTAACACTGAAGCTTTCTTT. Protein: CASSYLEANTEAFF.

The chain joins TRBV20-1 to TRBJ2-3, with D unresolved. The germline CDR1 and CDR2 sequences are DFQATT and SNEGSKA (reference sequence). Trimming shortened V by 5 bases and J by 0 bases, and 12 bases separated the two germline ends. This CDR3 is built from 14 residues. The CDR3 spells CSAPGLLSTDTQYF. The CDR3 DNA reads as TGCAGTGCTCCCGGGCTCCTTAGCACAGATACGCAGTATTTT.

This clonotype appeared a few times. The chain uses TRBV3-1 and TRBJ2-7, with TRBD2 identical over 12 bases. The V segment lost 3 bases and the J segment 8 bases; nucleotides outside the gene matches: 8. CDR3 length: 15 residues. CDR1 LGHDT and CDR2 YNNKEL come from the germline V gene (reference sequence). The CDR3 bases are TGTGCCAGCAGCCATCTAGCGGGAGGGGGAAAAAAGCAGTACTTC. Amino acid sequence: CASSHLAGGGKKQYF.

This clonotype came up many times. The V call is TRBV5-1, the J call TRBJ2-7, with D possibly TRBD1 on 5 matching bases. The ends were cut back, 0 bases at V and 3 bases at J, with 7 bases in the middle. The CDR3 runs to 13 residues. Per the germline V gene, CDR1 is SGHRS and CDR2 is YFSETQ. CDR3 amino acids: CASSLGQHYEQYF. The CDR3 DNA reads TGCGCCAGCAGCTTGGGACAGCACTACGAGCAGTACTTC.

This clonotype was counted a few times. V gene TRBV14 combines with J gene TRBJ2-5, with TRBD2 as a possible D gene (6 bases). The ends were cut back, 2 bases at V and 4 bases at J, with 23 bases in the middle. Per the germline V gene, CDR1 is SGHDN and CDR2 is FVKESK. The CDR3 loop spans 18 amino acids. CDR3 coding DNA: TGTGCCAGCAGCCAACCTCCTCTTGCGGGGAGTATGGGAGAGACCCAGTACTTC. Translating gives CASSQPPLAGSMGETQYF.